These T cell receptor beta chains were read from a single sample in a study of T cell repertoires in aging, cancer and after chemotherapy. One entry per CDR3 protein results from TCRdb running MiXCR on the multiplex PCR reads. The sample has some 5,200 distinct CDR3 sequences; roughly 26% are singletons. Sequencing input: blood. The receptors come from a human donor in good health. Both conserved end residues are part of each CDR3. Clone sizes are given selectively: once, few, many, or a class where the clone is expanded.

TRBV20-1,few,CSAPSSGRGSDTQYF
TRBV20-1,.,CSAIPSPGGLNAQYF
TRBV6-2/TRBV6-3,medium-sized,CASSTQGGYEQYF
TRBV13,medium-sized,CASSPPGLAGPNRQYF
TRBV5-1,.,CASSSGTAYGYTF
TRBV6-5,medium-sized,CASSYSPGQGLPGELFF
TRBV19,medium-sized,CASGLAGGEQFF
TRBV12-3/TRBV12-4,medium-sized,CASTRGGYGYTF
TRBV19,medium-sized,CASSIAEGLHNQPQHF
TRBV6-1,few,CASSEQGPPVEQFF